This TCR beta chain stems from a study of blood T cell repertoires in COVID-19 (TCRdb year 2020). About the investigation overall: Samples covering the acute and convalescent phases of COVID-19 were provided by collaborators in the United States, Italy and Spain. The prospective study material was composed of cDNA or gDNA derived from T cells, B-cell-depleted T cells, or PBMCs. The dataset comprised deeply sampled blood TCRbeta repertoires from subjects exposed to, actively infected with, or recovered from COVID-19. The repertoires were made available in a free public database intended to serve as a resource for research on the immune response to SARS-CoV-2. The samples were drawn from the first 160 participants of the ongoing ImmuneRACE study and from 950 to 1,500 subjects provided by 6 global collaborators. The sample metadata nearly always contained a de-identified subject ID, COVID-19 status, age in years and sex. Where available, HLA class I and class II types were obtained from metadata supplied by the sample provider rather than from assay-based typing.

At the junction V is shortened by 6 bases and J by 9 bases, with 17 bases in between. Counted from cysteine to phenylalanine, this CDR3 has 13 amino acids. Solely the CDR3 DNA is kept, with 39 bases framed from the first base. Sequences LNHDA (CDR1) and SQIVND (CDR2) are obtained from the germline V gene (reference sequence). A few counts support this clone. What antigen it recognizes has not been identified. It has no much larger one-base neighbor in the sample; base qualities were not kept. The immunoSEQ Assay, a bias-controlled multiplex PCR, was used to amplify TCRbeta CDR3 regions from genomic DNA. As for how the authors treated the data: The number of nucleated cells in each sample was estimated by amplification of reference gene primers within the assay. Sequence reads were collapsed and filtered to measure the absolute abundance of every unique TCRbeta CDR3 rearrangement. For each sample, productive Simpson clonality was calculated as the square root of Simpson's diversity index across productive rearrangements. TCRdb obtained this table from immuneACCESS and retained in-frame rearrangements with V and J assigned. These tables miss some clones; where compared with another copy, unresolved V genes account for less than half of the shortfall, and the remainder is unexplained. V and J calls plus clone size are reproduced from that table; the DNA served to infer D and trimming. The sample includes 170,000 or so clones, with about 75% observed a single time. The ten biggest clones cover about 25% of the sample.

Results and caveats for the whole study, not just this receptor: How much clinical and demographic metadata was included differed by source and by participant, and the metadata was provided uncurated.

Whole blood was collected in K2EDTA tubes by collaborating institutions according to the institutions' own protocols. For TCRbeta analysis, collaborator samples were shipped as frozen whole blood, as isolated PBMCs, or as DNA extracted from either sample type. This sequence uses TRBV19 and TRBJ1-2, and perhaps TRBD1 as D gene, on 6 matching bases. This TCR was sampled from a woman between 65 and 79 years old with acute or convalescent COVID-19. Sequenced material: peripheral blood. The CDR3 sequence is CASRTEGDASYTF. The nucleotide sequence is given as TGTGCCAGTAGGACCGAGGGGGATGCGAGCTACACCTTC.